This TCR beta chain appears in the sequencing data of a study of cytomegalovirus exposure and HLA in healthy donors. The overall study: Later analysis reported that the 110 or so validation repertoires shared the platform of the roughly 680 first-cohort repertoires.

The CDR3 length is 13 residues. V gave up 0 bases and J gave up 8 bases, with 10 bases separating them. Per germline, CDR1 MNHEY and CDR2 SVGAGI. The protocol was immunoSEQ multiplex PCR, while the TCRdb copy is restricted to in-frame clones and leaves out a portion. This table has roughly 150,000 clones, about 88% appearing once. Sequenced: PBMCs. The TCR was taken from a man between 18 and 35 years old in good health and CMV-seronegative. The chain joins TRBV6-5 to TRBJ1-2, with D perhaps TRBD1 (5 bases). DNA of the CDR3: TGTGCCAGCAGTTACTCGGGCCGGGGGGGCTACACCTTC. Residues: CASSYSGRGGYTF.